Following are 27 T cell receptor beta chains from one sample sequenced in a study of blood T cell repertoires in COVID-19. Sequencing was performed with immunoSEQ multiplex PCR; in TCRdb, only in-frame clones are kept and a portion is missing. The table records 210,000 or so clones, 90% of them present only once. The material sequenced was peripheral blood. Receptors were obtained from a man aged 45-60 years with acute or convalescent COVID-19.

The chain links TRBV5-5 to TRBJ1-6, with TRBD1 matching 8 bases. The CDR3 runs to 19 residues. Per germline, CDR1 SGHKS and CDR2 YYEKEE (reference sequence). Trimming removed 2 bases from V and 0 bases from J; junction bases left unmatched: 10. In DNA form, the CDR3 reads TGTGCCAGCAGCTTAAGGACAGGGCCCCTGAGCTCCTATAATTCACCCCTCCACTTT. Its protein product is CASSLRTGPLSSYNSPLHF.

The rearrangement links TRBV28 to TRBJ1-6; perhaps TRBD1 as D (6 bases). The germline V gene encodes CDR1 MDHEN and CDR2 SYDVKM. This CDR3 has 15 residues. Trimming removed 2 bases from V and 3 bases from J, with 8 bases in between. The chain's CDR3 is CASSLRGGYNSPLHF. The CDR3 DNA is TGTGCCAGCAGTTTAAGAGGGGGCTATAATTCACCCCTCCACTTT.

This clone was picked up a small number of times. V gene TRBV7-8 combines with J gene TRBJ1-2; TRBD1 agrees at 9 bases. Germline lookup yields CDR1 SGHVS and CDR2 FQNEAQ. The J segment lost 11 bases and the V segment lost 4 bases, leaving 11 bases of the junction unmatched. This CDR3 region has 14 residues. The CDR3 bases are TGTGCCAGCAGCTCCTGGACAGGGGTGTTTAGTTACACCTTC. This codes for CASSSWTGVFSYTF.

V is TRBV5-1 and J is TRBJ2-7, with D uncertain. This CDR3 is built from 14 residues. V lost 0 bases and J 4 bases, leaving 11 bases between the germline ends. The germline V gene encodes CDR1 SGHRS and CDR2 YFSETQ. The chain's CDR3 is CASSLGPSQYEQYF. Written as DNA, the CDR3 is TGCGCCAGCAGCTTGGGACCTAGTCAATACGAGCAGTACTTC. Together with reference TRBV5-1 and TRBJ2-7, the CDR3 gives the full variable domain: KAGVTQTPRYLIKTRGQQVTLSCSPISGHRSVSWYQQTPGQGLQFLFEYFSETQRNKGNFPGRFSGRQFSNSRSEMNVSTLELGDSALYLCASSLGPSQYEQYFGPGTRLTVT.

The V call is TRBV9, the J call TRBJ2-3; the D is unclear. Trimming cost V 0 bases and J 6 bases, with 11 bases left between them. The germline gives CDR1 SGDLS, CDR2 YYNGEE. The CDR3 covers 14 residues. CDR3 sequence reads: CASSVDRGPDTQYF. DNA of the CDR3: TGTGCCAGCAGCGTAGATCGTGGCCCGGATACGCAGTATTTT.

For the CDR3, the DNA is TGTGCCAGCAGTTCGAGGACAGGGGAGAACACTGAAGCTTTCTTT. Its translation: CASSSRTGENTEAFF. The chain couples TRBV28 to TRBJ1-1, with 9 bases fitting TRBD1. From germline, CDR1 is MDHEN and CDR2 SYDVKM. The CDR3 extends over 15 amino acids. The ends lost 4 bases at V and 1 base at J; junction bases unmatched: 4.

This clone has just one count. V usage is TRBV5-5 and J usage is TRBJ2-6; 7 bases map to TRBD1. Unmatched junction bases numbered 8, after V lost 5 bases and J lost 0 bases. The CDR3 loop spans 17 amino acids. Germline values: CDR1 SGHKS, CDR2 YYEKEE (reference sequence). The CDR3 DNA sequence: TGTGCCAGCAGGTATGGGACAGTCAGCTCTGGGGCCAACGTCCTGACTTTC. Its protein is CASRYGTVSSGANVLTF.

This chain links TRBV13 with TRBJ1-4; tentative D call: TRBD1 (5 bases). This CDR3 is 16 amino acids long. The ends were cut back, 4 bases at V and 6 bases at J, with 18 bases in the middle. Per the germline V gene, CDR1 is PRHDT and CDR2 is FYEKMQ (reference sequence). The CDR3 sequence: CASSSRSAGWDEKLFF. CDR3 sequence (DNA): TGTGCCAGCAGCTCCCGCTCGGCAGGGTGGGATGAAAAACTGTTTTTT.

The chain uses TRBV15 and TRBJ2-2; 14 bases fit TRBD2. This CDR3 region has 19 residues. Germline V lookup: CDR1 LNHNV, CDR2 YYDKDF (reference sequence). V lost 1 base and J lost 4; bases outside the gene matches: 8. The CDR3 DNA follows: TGTGCCACCAGCAGAGCCCGGACTAGCGGGAGGATTACCACCGGGGAGCTGTTTTTT. This gives the protein CATSRARTSGRITTGELFF. The full variable domain, in which reference TRBV15 and TRBJ2-2 provide the parts outside the CDR3, is DAMVIQNPRYQVTQFGKPVTLSCSQTLNHNVMYWYQQKSSQAPKLLFHYYDKDFNNEADTPDNFQSRRPNTSFCFLDIRSPGLGDTAMYLCATSRARTSGRITTGELFFGEGSRLTVL.

The CDR3 region has the DNA TGTGCCAGTAGCTTTACAGGGACTAATGAAAAACTGTTTTTT. This translates into CASSFTGTNEKLFF. The chain has TRBV19 and TRBJ1-4, with D possibly TRBD1 on 6 matching bases. The CDR3 has 14 amino acids. From germline, CDR1 is LNHDA and CDR2 SQIVND (reference sequence). Trimming took 6 bases from V and 2 from J, leaving 10 bases between them.

The chain uses TRBV10-3 and TRBJ1-2; 8 nucleotides line up with TRBD1. CDR1 is ENHRY, CDR2 SYGVKD, per germline. The J segment lost 14 bases and the V segment lost 3 bases, leaving 14 bases of the junction unmatched. The CDR3 length is 14 residues. The CDR3 spells CAISDGQGSSGGTF. DNA of the CDR3: TGTGCCATCAGTGACGGACAGGGATCCTCAGGCGGGACCTTC.

This chain joins TRBV7-6 and TRBJ2-7, with 8 nucleotides matching TRBD2. From germline, CDR1 is SGHVS and CDR2 FNYEAQ. V lost 2 bases, J lost 0 bases, and 9 bases stayed unmatched. The length of the CDR3 is 17 residues. As DNA, the CDR3 is TGTGCCAGCAGCTTAATTCCACTAGCGGAAAGCTCCTACGAGCAGTACTTC. Protein: CASSLIPLAESSYEQYF.

The V call is TRBV6-6, the J call TRBJ1-4, with a weak D call TRBD1 (6 bases). CDR1 MNHNY and CDR2 SVGAGI come from the germline V gene (reference sequence). The CDR3 has 15 residues. V was cut by 5 bases and J by 4 bases, with 14 bases left in between. The CDR3 protein is CASSRAGQSNEKLFF. CDR3 bases: TGTGCCAGCAGTAGGGCCGGACAGAGTAATGAAAAACTGTTTTTT.

The count of this clone is one. DNA for the CDR3: TGTGCCAGCTCAGGGACTAGCGGGGGCCCCTCCTACAATGAGCAGTTCTTC. Residues: CASSGTSGGPSYNEQFF. The rearrangement uses TRBV18 and TRBJ2-1; 14 nucleotides match TRBD2. This CDR3 has 17 residues. Germline V gene sequence: CDR1 KGHSH, CDR2 LQKENI. J gave up 0 bases and V 5 bases, and 3 bases lay outside the gene matches.

The J gene is TRBJ2-3, the V gene TRBV28; perhaps TRBD2 as D (5 bases). V lost 5 bases and J 4 bases, leaving 16 bases between the germline ends. CDR3 length: 15 amino acids. Germline V gene lookup returns CDR1 MDHEN and CDR2 SYDVKM. DNA of the CDR3: TGTGCCAGCAGTCGTTCCCGGGGTATAGCAGATACGCAGTATTTT. The encoded protein is CASSRSRGIADTQYF.

The V and J genes are TRBV5-4 and TRBJ1-2, with 8 bases lining up with TRBD1. Germline values: CDR1 SGHNT, CDR2 YYREEE (reference sequence). Trimming cost V 2 bases and J 6 bases; bases outside gene matches: 9. This CDR3 has 15 residues. The CDR3 protein is CASSFRSDRGDGYTF. CDR3 in DNA: TGTGCCAGCAGCTTTAGGAGTGACAGGGGTGATGGCTACACCTTC.

The rearrangement links TRBV29-1 to TRBJ2-7; 14 positions agree with TRBD2. The CDR3 totals 14 residues. Germline CDR1 reads SQVTM; CDR2 reads ANQGSEA. Losses at the gene ends were 4 bases for V and 4 bases for J; bases not matched to a gene: 3. This CDR3 reads CSVVGTSGSYEQYF. As DNA, the CDR3 is TGCAGCGTTGTCGGGACTAGCGGGAGTTACGAGCAGTACTTC.

This clone was counted once. The chain is built from TRBV21-1 and TRBJ2-5; TRBD2 is the table's D call and was not checked against the DNA. TRBV21-1 is a documented pseudogene. The CDR3 extends over 14 amino acids. CDR3 sequence (DNA): TGTGCCAGCAGCAAAGACGATAAGGAGGGGACCCAGTACTTC. Its protein product is CASSKDDKEGTQYF.

This chain connects TRBV7-2 to TRBJ2-5, with D perhaps TRBD2 (5 bases). The germline CDR1 and CDR2 sequences are SGHTA and FQGNSA. The CDR3 totals 14 residues. The V and J ends lost 4 bases and 5 bases respectively, with 14 bases between them. CDR3 in amino acids: CASSSPIARETQYF. In nucleotides, the CDR3 is TGTGCCAGCAGCTCGCCCATAGCGCGGGAGACCCAGTACTTC.

This rearrangement joins TRBV5-4 to TRBJ2-7; 7 bases are a match to TRBD2. This CDR3 spans 15 amino acids. The V gene's germline CDR1 is SGHNT and CDR2 YYREEE (reference sequence). Trimming cost V 0 bases and J 4 bases; bases outside gene matches: 7. The CDR3 loop is CASSLVPSGPYEQYF. The CDR3 DNA reads as TGTGCCAGCAGCTTGGTTCCTAGCGGACCTTACGAGCAGTACTTC.

The genes are TRBV18 and TRBJ2-2; a possible D gene is TRBD2 (5 bases). This CDR3 spans 16 amino acids. Looked up from germline, CDR1 is KGHSH and CDR2 is LQKENI. Trimming removed 6 bases from V and 4 bases from J, with 18 bases in between. The CDR3 DNA follows: TGTGCCAGCTCGTCGACCTTGATTCGGGGCACCGGGGAGCTGTTTTTT. Its translation is CASSSTLIRGTGELFF.

This clone has a single count. J is TRBJ2-7 and V is TRBV7-9; D might be TRBD1 (6 bases). Trimming shortened V by 8 bases and J by 2 bases, and 16 bases separated the two germline ends. Germline V gene data show CDR1 as SEHNR and CDR2 as FQNEAQ (reference sequence). This CDR3 has 14 residues. CDR3 in DNA: TGTGCCAGCGGGTCGGCGAGGGGGACCTACGAGCAGTACTTC. It specifies CASGSARGTYEQYF.

This clone was seen only once. The chain combines TRBV7-2 with TRBJ2-3; maybe TRBD2 (6 bases). The CDR3 has 17 amino acids. Germline V gene sequence: CDR1 SGHTA, CDR2 FQGNSA. The V and J ends lost 6 bases and 3 bases respectively, with 22 bases between them. This CDR3 reads CASRPLATPKRTDTQYF. CDR3 nucleotide sequence: TGTGCCAGCAGACCGCTAGCGACCCCCAAAAGGACAGATACGCAGTATTTT.

The chain recombines TRBV5-6 with TRBJ1-3; unclear D gene. The germline V and J ends were trimmed by 2 bases and 4 bases, with 4 bases remaining between them. This CDR3 is 12 amino acids long. Germline values: CDR1 SGHDT, CDR2 YYEEEE. DNA of the CDR3: TGTGCCAGCAGCTTCGTGGGAAACACCATATATTTT. Encoded protein: CASSFVGNTIYF.

The rearrangement links TRBV11-2 to TRBJ2-5; 7 positions match TRBD1. The CDR3 contains 14 residues. Germline-derived CDR1 and CDR2 are SGHAT and FQNNGV. J was trimmed by 2 bases and V by 2 bases; bases with no gene match: 2. The CDR3 sequence is CASSLRDSQETQYF. The DNA for the CDR3 is TGTGCCAGCAGCTTAAGGGACAGTCAAGAGACCCAGTACTTC.

V is TRBV19 and J is TRBJ1-5; D uncertain. From germline, CDR1 is LNHDA and CDR2 SQIVND (reference sequence). The V end lost 7 bases, the J end lost 0 bases, and 19 bases lay between the germline ends. This CDR3 is 17 amino acids long. The CDR3 loop is CASKPLEEIYSNQPQHF. CDR3 nucleotide sequence: TGTGCCAGTAAACCCCTAGAAGAGATTTATAGCAATCAGCCCCAGCATTTT.

On this clone itself: Other DNA variants within this sample encode the same CDR3. The gene calls are TRBV18 and TRBJ1-2, with TRBD1 matching 8 bases. The junction had 5 bases not matched to a gene; V was cut back by 6 bases and J by 2 bases. The CDR3 is made up of 14 amino acids. Per germline, CDR1 KGHSH and CDR2 LQKENI. CDR3 loop: CASSPGQGNYGYTF. CDR3 DNA sequence: TGTGCCAGCTCGCCAGGACAGGGAAACTATGGCTACACCTTC.